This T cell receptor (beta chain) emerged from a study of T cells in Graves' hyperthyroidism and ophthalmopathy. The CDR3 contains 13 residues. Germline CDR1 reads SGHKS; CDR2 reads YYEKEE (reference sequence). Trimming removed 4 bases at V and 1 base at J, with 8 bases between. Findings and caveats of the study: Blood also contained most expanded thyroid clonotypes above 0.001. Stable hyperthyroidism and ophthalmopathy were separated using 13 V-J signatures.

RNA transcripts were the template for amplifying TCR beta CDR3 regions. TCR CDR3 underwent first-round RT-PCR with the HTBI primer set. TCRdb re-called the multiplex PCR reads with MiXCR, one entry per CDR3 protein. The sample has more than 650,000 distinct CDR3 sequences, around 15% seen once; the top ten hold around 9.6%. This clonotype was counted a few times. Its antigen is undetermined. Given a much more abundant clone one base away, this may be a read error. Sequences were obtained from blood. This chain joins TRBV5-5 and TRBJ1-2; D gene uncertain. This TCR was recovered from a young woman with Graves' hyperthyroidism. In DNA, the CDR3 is TGTGCCAGCAGCGACGGGGTTAACTATGGCTACACCTTC. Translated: CASSDGVNYGYTF.